The clone carrying this T cell receptor beta chain was counted many times. Antigen: not known. Germline V gene lookup returns CDR1 SGDLS and CDR2 YYNGEE. The V end lost 0 bases, the J end lost 0 bases, and 11 bases lay between the germline ends. This CDR3 comprises 16 residues. The source of the sample is a study of regulatory T cells in long-lasting Graves disease. Whole-study findings and limits: Reduced TCR diversity was observed in persistent Graves' patients versus newly diagnosed patients.

Noted time point: newly diagnosed GD, antithyroid drugs for less than 3 months. Construction of the TCR library relied on RNA isolated from PBMCs. A peripheral blood sample, roughly 8.8 milliliters in volume, was drawn into EDTA tubes. With iRepertoire HTBI primers and Arm-PCR of CDR3 regions, TCR beta libraries were built. TCRdb re-called the multiplex PCR reads with MiXCR, one entry per CDR3 protein. The profile shows 450,000 to 700,000 distinct CDR3 sequences, less than 15% of them singletons. The sample was also linked to a second study, of T cells in Graves' hyperthyroidism and ophthalmopathy. In that study: Diagnoses used clinical symptoms, serum thyroxine and TRAb, thyroid ultrasound and orbital computed tomography. TCR CDR3 regions were first amplified by RT-PCR with HTBI primers.

Sample: peripheral blood mononuclear cells (PBMCs), taken at new diagnosis, from a patient treated with antithyroid drugs. The rearrangement joins TRBV9 to TRBJ2-3; D is possibly TRBD2 (6 bases). The TCR originated in a man younger than 45 with Graves disease. This chain's CDR3 is CASSVASGLSTDTQYF. The CDR3 DNA follows: TGTGCCAGCAGCGTAGCTTCCGGACTAAGCACAGATACGCAGTATTTT. Full variable domain (outside the CDR3, taken from reference TRBV9 and TRBJ2-3): DSGVTQTPKHLITATGQRVTLRCSPRSGDLSVYWYQQSLDQGLQFLIQYYNGEERAKGNILERFSAQQFPDLHSELNLSSLELGDSALYFCASSVASGLSTDTQYFGPGTRLTVL.